This TCR beta chain came from a study of identical twins. Study results and limitations: Fewer insertions were carried by abundant cord blood beta clonotypes, but none was seen in memory repertoires. There was more out-of-frame TCR alpha sharing in monozygotic twins than models estimated. Less excess twin sharing appeared in beta out-of-frame sequences.

TCRdb called the 5' RACE reads again in MiXCR, with one record for every CDR3 protein. The sample lists hundreds of thousands of distinct CDR3 sequences; 15% to 20% were seen once. To note about this clonotype: The antigen is undetermined.

V lost 5 bases and J 0 bases, leaving 13 bases between the germline ends. The CDR3 is 15 amino acids. Per the germline V gene, CDR1 is LNHNV and CDR2 is YYDKDF (reference sequence). These same data were also listed under a study on T cells expressing NK-cell markers. From that report: Just one sequenced donor of eight was HCMV-seronegative, while seven were seropositive.

This chain connects TRBV15 to TRBJ2-5; unclear D gene. Sequencing input: PBMCs. The receptor comes from a woman under 30 in good health. CDR3 sequence (DNA): TGTGCCACCAGCGCCCCCGTAACGTACCAAGAGACCCAGTACTTC. This codes for CATSAPVTYQETQYF.